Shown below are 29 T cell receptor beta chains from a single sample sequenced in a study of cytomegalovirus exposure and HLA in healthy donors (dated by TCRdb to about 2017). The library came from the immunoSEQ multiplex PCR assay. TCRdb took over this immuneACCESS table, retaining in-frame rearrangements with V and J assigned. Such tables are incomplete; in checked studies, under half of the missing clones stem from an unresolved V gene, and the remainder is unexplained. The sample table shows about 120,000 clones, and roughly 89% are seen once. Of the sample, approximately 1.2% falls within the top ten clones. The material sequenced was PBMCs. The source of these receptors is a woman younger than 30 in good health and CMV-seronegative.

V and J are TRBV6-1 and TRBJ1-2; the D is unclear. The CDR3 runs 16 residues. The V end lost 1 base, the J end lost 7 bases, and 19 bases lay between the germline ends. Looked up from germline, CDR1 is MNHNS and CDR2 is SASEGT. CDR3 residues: CASSEGFWVIRGGYTF. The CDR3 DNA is TGTGCCAGCAGTGAAGGTTTCTGGGTAATTCGGGGTGGCTACACCTTC.

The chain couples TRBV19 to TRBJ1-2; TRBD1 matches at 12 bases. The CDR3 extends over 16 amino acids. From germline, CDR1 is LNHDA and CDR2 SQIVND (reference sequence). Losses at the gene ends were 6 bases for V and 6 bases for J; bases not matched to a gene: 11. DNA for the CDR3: TGTGCCAGTAGCGGAATGAGGGACAGGGGGCAAAATGGCTACACCTTC. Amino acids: CASSGMRDRGQNGYTF.

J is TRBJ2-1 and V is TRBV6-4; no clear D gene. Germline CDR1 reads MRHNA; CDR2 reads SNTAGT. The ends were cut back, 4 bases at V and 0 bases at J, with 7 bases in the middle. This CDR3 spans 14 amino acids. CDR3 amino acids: CASSAKSSYNEQFF. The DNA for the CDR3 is TGTGCCAGCAGTGCTAAGAGCTCCTACAATGAGCAGTTCTTC.

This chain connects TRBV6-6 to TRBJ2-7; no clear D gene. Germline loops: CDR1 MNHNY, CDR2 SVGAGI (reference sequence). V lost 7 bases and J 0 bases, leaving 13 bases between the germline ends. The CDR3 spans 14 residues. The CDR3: CASTLSPFSYEQYF. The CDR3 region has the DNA TGTGCCAGCACCTTATCCCCTTTCTCCTACGAGCAGTACTTC.

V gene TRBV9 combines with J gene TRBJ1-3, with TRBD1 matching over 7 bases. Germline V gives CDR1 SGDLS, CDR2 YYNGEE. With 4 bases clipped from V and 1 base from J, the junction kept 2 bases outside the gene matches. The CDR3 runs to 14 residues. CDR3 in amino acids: CASSPTGSGNTIYF. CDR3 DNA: TGTGCCAGCAGCCCGACAGGGTCTGGAAACACCATATATTTT.

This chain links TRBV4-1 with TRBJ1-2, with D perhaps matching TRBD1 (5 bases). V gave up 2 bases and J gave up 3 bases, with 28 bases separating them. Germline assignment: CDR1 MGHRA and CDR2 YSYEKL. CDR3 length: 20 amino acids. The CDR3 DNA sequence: TGCGCCAGCAGCCAACGCTTCGGTTTTTTAGCTTGGTCGGGGGACTATGGCTACACCTTC. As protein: CASSQRFGFLAWSGDYGYTF.

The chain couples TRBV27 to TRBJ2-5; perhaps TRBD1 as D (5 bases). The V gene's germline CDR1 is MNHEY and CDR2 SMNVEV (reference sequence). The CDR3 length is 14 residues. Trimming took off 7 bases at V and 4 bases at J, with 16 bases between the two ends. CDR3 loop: CASTKRWQGETQYF. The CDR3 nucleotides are TGTGCCAGCACCAAGAGATGGCAGGGAGAGACCCAGTACTTC.

The CDR3: CASSLFRGGSPLHF. The CDR3 nucleotides read TGTGCCAGCAGCTTATTTAGGGGAGGTTCACCCCTCCACTTT. The chain employs TRBV11-1 and TRBJ1-6, with a weak D call TRBD1 (5 bases). Germline CDR1 reads SGHAT; CDR2 reads FQDESV (reference sequence). Trimming pared 2 bases from V and 9 bases from J, leaving 11 bases between. CDR3 length: 14 residues.

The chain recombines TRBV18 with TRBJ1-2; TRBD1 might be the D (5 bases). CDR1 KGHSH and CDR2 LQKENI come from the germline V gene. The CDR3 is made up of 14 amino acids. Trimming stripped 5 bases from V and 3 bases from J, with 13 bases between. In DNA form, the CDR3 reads TGTGCCAGCTCAGGGGCCGCGACGGACTATGGCTACACCTTC. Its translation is CASSGAATDYGYTF.

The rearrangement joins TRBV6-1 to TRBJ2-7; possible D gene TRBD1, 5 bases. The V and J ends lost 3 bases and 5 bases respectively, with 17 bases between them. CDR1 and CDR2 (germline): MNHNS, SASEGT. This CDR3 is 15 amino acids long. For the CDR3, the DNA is TGTGCCAGCAGTGACTTCCAGCTTGGGGCTGACGAGCAGTACTTC. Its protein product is CASSDFQLGADEQYF.

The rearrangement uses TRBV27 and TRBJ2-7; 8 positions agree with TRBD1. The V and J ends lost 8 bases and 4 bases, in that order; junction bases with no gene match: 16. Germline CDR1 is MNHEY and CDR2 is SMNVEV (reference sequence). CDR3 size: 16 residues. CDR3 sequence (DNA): TGTGCCAGCTCGATATCCGCCGGGACAGGATTATACGAGCAGTACTTC. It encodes CASSISAGTGLYEQYF.

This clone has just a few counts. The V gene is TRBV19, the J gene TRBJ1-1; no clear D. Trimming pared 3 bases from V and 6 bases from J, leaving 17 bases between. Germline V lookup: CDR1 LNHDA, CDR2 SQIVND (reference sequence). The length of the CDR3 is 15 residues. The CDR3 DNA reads TGTGCCAGTAGTATGTTGGGGAGGATGGGTCCTGAAGCTTTCTTT. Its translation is CASSMLGRMGPEAFF.

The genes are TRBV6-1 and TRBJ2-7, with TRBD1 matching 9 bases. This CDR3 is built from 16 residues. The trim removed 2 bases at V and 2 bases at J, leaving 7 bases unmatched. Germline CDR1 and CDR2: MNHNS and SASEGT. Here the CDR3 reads CASSEQPGQGPYEQYF. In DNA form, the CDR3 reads TGTGCCAGCAGTGAACAACCGGGACAGGGCCCCTACGAGCAGTACTTC.

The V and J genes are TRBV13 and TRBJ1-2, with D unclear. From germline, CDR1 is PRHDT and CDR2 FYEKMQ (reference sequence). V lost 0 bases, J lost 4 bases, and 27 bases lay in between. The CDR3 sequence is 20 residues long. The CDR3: CASSLGGTGRDDLLLYGYTF. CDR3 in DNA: TGTGCCAGCAGCTTAGGCGGAACCGGGAGAGACGACCTACTCCTCTATGGCTACACCTTC.

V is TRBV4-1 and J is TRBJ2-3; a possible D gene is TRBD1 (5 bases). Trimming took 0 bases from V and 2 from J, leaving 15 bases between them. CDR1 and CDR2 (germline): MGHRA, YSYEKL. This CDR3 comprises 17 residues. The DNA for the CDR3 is TGCGCCAGCAGCCAAGATGGGGCACAGCGCGCCACAGATACGCAGTATTTT. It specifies CASSQDGAQRATDTQYF.

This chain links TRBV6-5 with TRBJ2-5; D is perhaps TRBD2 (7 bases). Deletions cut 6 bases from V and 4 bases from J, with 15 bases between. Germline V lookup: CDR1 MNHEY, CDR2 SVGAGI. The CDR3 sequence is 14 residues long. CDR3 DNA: TGTGCCAGCAGCTGGGGGGGCGTTGGAGAGACCCAGTACTTC. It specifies CASSWGGVGETQYF.

The CDR3 coding sequence is TGTGCCAGCAAGTCCGAGAAGAACACTGAAGCTTTCTTT. Translating gives CASKSEKNTEAFF. The V gene is TRBV6-5, the J gene TRBJ1-1; D remains unclear. CDR3 length: 13 amino acids. The V end was cut by 7 bases, the J end by 1 base, with 10 bases between. Germline assignment: CDR1 MNHEY and CDR2 SVGAGI.

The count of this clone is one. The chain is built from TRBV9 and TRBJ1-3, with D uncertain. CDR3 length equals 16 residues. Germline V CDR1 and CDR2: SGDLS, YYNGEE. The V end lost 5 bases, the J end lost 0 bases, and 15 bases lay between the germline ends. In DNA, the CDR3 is TGTGCCAGCAGTTCAATCGGGGTTAGCTCTGGAAACACCATATATTTT. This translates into CASSSIGVSSGNTIYF. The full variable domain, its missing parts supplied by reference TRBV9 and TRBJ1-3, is DSGVTQTPKHLITATGQRVTLRCSPRSGDLSVYWYQQSLDQGLQFLIQYYNGEERAKGNILERFSAQQFPDLHSELNLSSLELGDSALYFCASSSIGVSSGNTIYFGEGSWLTVV.

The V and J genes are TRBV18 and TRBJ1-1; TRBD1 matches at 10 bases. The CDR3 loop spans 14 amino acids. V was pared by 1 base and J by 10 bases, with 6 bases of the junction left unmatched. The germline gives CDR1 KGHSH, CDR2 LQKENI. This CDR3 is CASSPLGTGEPAFF. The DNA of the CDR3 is TGTGCCAGCTCACCACTCGGGACAGGGGAGCCAGCTTTCTTT.

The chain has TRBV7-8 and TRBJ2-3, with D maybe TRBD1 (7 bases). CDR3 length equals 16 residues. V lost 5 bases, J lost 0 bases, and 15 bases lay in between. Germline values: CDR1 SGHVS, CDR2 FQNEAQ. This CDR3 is CASSQGGQPSTDTQYF. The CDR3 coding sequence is TGTGCCAGCAGCCAGGGGGGACAGCCTAGCACAGATACGCAGTATTTT.

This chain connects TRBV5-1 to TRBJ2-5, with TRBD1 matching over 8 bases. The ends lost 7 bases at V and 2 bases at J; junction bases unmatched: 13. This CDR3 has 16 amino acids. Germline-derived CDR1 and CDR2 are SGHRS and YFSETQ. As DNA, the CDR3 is TGCGCCAGCGGAGGTTTCGGACAGGGTAGGCAAGAGACCCAGTACTTC. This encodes CASGGFGQGRQETQYF.

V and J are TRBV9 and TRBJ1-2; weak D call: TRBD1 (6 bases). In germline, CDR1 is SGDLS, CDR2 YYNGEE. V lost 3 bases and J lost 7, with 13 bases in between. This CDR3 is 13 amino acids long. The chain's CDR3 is CASSAEGGSGYTF. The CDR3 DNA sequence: TGTGCCAGCAGCGCCGAGGGGGGGTCTGGCTACACCTTC.

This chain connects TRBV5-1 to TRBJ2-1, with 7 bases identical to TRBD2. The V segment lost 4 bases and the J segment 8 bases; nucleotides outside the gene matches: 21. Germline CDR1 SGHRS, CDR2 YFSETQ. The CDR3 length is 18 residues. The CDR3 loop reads CASSPTPALGGGPDEQFF. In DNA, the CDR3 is TGCGCCAGCAGCCCAACCCCCGCCCTAGGCGGGGGACCCGATGAGCAGTTCTTC. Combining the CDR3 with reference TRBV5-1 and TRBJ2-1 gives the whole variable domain KAGVTQTPRYLIKTRGQQVTLSCSPISGHRSVSWYQQTPGQGLQFLFEYFSETQRNKGNFPGRFSGRQFSNSRSEMNVSTLELGDSALYLCASSPTPALGGGPDEQFFGPGTRLTVL.

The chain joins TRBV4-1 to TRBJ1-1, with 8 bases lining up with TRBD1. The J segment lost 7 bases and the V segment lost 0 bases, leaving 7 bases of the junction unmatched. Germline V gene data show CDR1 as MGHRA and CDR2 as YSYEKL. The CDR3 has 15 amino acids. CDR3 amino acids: CASSQDGQGGDEAFF. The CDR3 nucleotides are TGCGCCAGCAGCCAAGACGGACAGGGCGGAGATGAAGCTTTCTTT.

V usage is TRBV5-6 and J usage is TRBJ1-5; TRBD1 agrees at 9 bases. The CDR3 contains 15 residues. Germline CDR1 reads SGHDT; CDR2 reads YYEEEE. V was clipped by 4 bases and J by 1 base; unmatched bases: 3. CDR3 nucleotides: TGTGCCAGCAGCCCGGACAGGGGCAGCAATCAGCCCCAGCATTTT. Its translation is CASSPDRGSNQPQHF.

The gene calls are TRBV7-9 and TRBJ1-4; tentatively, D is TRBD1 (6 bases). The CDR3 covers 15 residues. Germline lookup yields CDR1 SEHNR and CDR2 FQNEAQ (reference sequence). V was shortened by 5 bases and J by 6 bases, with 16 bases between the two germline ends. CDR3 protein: CASSASGGPHEKLFF. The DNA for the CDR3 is TGTGCCAGCAGCGCCTCCGGGGGGCCGCATGAAAAACTGTTTTTT.

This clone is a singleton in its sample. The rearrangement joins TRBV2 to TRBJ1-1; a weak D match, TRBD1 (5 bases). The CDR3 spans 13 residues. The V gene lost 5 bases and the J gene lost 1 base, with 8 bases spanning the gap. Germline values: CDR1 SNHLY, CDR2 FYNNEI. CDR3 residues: CASSRQPNTEAFF. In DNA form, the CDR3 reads TGTGCCAGCAGTCGACAGCCGAACACTGAAGCTTTCTTT.

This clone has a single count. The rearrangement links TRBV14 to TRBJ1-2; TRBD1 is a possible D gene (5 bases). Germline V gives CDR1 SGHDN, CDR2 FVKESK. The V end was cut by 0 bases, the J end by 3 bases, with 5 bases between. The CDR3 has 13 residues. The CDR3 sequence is CASSQDRDYGYTF. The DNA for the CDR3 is TGTGCCAGCAGCCAAGACAGGGACTATGGCTACACCTTC.

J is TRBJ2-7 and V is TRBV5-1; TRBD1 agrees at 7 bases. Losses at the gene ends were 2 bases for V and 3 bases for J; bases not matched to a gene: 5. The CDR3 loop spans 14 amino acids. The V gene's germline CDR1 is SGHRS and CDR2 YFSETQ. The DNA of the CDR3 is TGCGCCAGCAGCTTCCAGGGGGATGGCTACGAGCAGTACTTC. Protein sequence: CASSFQGDGYEQYF.